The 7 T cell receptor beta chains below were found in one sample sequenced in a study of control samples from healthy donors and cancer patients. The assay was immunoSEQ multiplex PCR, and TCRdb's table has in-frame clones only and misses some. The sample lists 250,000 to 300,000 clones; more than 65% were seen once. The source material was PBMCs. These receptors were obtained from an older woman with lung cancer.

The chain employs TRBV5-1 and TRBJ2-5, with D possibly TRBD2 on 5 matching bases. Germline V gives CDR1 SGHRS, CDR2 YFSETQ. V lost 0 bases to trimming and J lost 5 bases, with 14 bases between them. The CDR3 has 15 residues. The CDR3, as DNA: TGCGCCAGCAGCTTGGCTCTTAGCGCTGGCGAGACCCAGTACTTC. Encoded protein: CASSLALSAGETQYF.

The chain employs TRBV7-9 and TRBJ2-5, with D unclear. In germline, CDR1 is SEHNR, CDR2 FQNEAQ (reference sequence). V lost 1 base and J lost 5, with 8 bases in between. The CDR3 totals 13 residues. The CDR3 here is CASSLGRLETQYF. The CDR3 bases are TGTGCCAGCAGCTTAGGCCGGTTGGAGACCCAGTACTTC.

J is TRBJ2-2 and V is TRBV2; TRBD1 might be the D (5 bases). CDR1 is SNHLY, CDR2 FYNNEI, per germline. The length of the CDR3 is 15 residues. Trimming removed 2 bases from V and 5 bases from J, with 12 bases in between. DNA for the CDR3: TGTGCCAGCAGTGAATCGACAGTAGGAACCGGGGAGCTGTTTTTT. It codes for CASSESTVGTGELFF.

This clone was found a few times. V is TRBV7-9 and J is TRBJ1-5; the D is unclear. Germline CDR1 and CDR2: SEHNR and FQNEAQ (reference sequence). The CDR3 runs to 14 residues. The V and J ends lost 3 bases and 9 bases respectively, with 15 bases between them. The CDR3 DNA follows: TGTGCCAGCAGCTTGGGAGAAAGCGGGCGGCCCCAGCATTTT. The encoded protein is CASSLGESGRPQHF.

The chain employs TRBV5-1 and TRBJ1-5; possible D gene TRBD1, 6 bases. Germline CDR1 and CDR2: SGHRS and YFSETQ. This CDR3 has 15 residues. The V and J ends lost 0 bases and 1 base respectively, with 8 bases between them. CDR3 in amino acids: CASSLAGVSNQPQHF. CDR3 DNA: TGCGCCAGCAGCTTGGCAGGGGTGAGCAATCAGCCCCAGCATTTT.

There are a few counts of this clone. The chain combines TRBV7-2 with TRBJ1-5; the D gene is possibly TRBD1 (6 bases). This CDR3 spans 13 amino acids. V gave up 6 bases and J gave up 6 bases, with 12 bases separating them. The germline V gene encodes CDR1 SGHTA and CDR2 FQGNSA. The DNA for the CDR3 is TGTGCCAGCAGTCCCGACAGGTTTCAGCCCCAGCATTTT. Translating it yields CASSPDRFQPQHF.

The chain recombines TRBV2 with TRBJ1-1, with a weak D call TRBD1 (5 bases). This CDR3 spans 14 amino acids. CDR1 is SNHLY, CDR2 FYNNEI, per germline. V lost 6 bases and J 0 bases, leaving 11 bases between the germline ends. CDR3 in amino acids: CASRAGRMNTEAFF. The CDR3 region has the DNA TGTGCCAGCAGGGCGGGACGGATGAACACTGAAGCTTTCTTT. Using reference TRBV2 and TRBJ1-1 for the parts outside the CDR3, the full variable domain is EPEVTQTPSHQVTQMGQEVILRCVPISNHLYFYWYRQILGQKVEFLVSFYNNEISEKSEIFDDQFSVERPDGSNFTLKIRSTKLEDSAMYFCASRAGRMNTEAFFGQGTRLTVV.